The rows below give T cell receptor beta chains drawn from one sample of a study of cytomegalovirus exposure and HLA in healthy donors. The assay was immunoSEQ multiplex PCR, and TCRdb's table has in-frame clones only and misses some. Its table records 85,000 to 110,000 clones. The sample consisted of PBMCs. The receptors were gathered from a man aged 40-50 years in good health and CMV-seronegative. CDR3s leave out the opening cysteine and the closing phenylalanine or tryptophan. Fields, in order: J gene, V gene, CDR3 protein.

j_gene: TRBJ1-6
v_gene: TRBV5-4
CDR3aa: ASSGGTQGSNSPLH

j_gene: TRBJ1-2
v_gene: TRBV5-1
CDR3aa: ASSLAGEAHYGYT

j_gene: TRBJ2-5
v_gene: TRBV10-3
CDR3aa: AIRDSGGAERTQY

j_gene: TRBJ2-7
v_gene: TRBV19
CDR3aa: ATAHQGEGDEQY

j_gene: TRBJ2-3
v_gene: TRBV6-4
CDR3aa: ASTFGLAGGSTDTQY

j_gene: TRBJ1-2
v_gene: TRBV19
CDR3aa: ASSRQVHANYGYT

j_gene: TRBJ2-6
v_gene: TRBV27
CDR3aa: ASSPHTGAVGANVLT

j_gene: TRBJ2-3
v_gene: TRBV5-1
CDR3aa: ASSFTSGGRTDTQY

j_gene: TRBJ2-3
v_gene: TRBV5-1
CDR3aa: ASSLGTGVISADTQY

j_gene: TRBJ2-5
v_gene: TRBV19
CDR3aa: ASSLAETQY

j_gene: TRBJ2-7
v_gene: TRBV5-4
CDR3aa: ASSQDRGLSYEQY

j_gene: TRBJ2-1
v_gene: TRBV7-8
CDR3aa: ASSLFGTDYNEQF

j_gene: TRBJ2-3
v_gene: TRBV27
CDR3aa: ASSLLQGSSGTQY

j_gene: TRBJ2-3
v_gene: TRBV20-1
CDR3aa: SAPGTGEQY

j_gene: TRBJ1-4
v_gene: TRBV5-1
CDR3aa: ASSLGSASEKLF

j_gene: TRBJ2-2
v_gene: TRBV9
CDR3aa: ASSVVPRGGIGELF

j_gene: TRBJ1-3
v_gene: TRBV5-1
CDR3aa: ASSLGPPSSGNTIY

j_gene: TRBJ2-1
v_gene: TRBV6-4
CDR3aa: ASSGRNNEQF

j_gene: TRBJ2-7
v_gene: TRBV11-2
CDR3aa: ASSLDSLSSYEQY

j_gene: TRBJ2-7
v_gene: TRBV7-2
CDR3aa: ASSLAGSSYEQY

j_gene: TRBJ2-1
v_gene: TRBV7-9
CDR3aa: ASSLWTAYNEQF

j_gene: TRBJ2-7
v_gene: TRBV28
CDR3aa: ASSSLYEQY

j_gene: -
v_gene: TRBV28
CDR3aa: ASSSDYEQY